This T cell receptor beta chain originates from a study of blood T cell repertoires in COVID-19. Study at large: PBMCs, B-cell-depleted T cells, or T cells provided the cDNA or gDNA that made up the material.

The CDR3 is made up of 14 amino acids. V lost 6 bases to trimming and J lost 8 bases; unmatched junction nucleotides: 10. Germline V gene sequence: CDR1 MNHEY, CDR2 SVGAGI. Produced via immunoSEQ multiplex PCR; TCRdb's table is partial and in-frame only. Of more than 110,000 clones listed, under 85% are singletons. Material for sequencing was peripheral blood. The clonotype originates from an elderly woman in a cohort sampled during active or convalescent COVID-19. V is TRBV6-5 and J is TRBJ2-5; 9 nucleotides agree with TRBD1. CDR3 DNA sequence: TGTGCCAGCAGCCCGGGACAGGGATATGGTACCCAGTACTTC. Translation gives CASSPGQGYGTQYF.